This TCR beta chain was captured in a study of cytomegalovirus exposure and HLA in healthy donors. A remark on this clone: Its antigen is as yet unknown.

Study-level points and caveats: The authors judged a highly shared variant cluster likely a sequencing artifact. Among immune exposure information, only CMV serostatus was available. Researchers catalogued approximately 160 TCR beta chains as cytomegalovirus-associated.

The CDR3 length is 12 residues. V gave up 7 bases and J gave up 6 bases, with 10 bases separating them. In germline, CDR1 is MNHNY, CDR2 SVGAGI (reference sequence). PCR primers comprised 60 Vbeta and 13 Jbeta primers. The method was immunoSEQ multiplex PCR; TCRdb's version includes in-frame clones alone and lacks a portion of them. The listing records 40,000 to 50,000 clones. The V and J genes are TRBV6-6 and TRBJ1-5; a possible D gene is TRBD1 (5 bases). The receptor comes from a woman between 40 and 50 years old in good health and CMV-seronegative. Sequenced sample: PBMCs. The CDR3 loop is CASTVGGQPQHF. CDR3 coding DNA: TGTGCCAGCACCGTCGGGGGTCAGCCCCAGCATTTT.